Presented here are 32 T cell receptor beta chains from one specimen sequenced in a study of T-cell memory formation after mild COVID-19. TCRdb processed the 5' RACE reads anew with MiXCR; each CDR3 protein has one entry. The top ten hold roughly 7.7% of the sample, which has 530,000 or so distinct CDR3 sequences, roughly 17% seen once. Material for sequencing was PBMCs or a T cell subset sorted from them (not recorded which). Receptors were obtained from an adult woman who had mild COVID-19 (a few samples of this study predate the infection). Cell type and time point are not known.

The chain uses TRBV7-8 and TRBJ2-1, with TRBD2 identical over 13 bases. The CDR3 totals 18 residues. V trimming: 0 bases; J trimming: 6 bases; junction bases outside the gene matches: 8. Per the germline V gene, CDR1 is SGHVS and CDR2 is FQNEAQ. The CDR3 coding sequence is TGTGCCAGCAGCTTAGCGCATGCGACTAGCGGGGGGACCAATGAGCAGTTCTTC. This codes for CASSLAHATSGGTNEQFF.

The V call is TRBV7-9, the J call TRBJ1-4; D is unresolved. Germline CDR1 and CDR2: SEHNR and FQNEAQ (reference sequence). This CDR3 is 15 amino acids long. The V end lost 5 bases, the J end lost 7 bases, and 17 bases lay between the germline ends. In DNA form, the CDR3 reads TGTGCCAGCAGCCCACCGGCCTCGCGGGGTGAAAAACTGTTTTTT. Translating gives CASSPPASRGEKLFF.

This clonotype has just a few counts. The genes are TRBV3-1 and TRBJ2-3; D unresolved. Trimming left V 5 bases short and J 4 bases short, with 13 bases between. This CDR3 has 14 residues. The germline CDR1 and CDR2 sequences are LGHDT and YNNKEL (reference sequence). CDR3 region: CASSTWTTPDTQYF. The CDR3 nucleotides are TGTGCCAGCAGCACCTGGACCACGCCAGATACGCAGTATTTT.

This clonotype appeared many times. The genes are TRBV12-3 or TRBV12-4 and TRBJ2-1, with D tentatively TRBD2 (5 bases). Trimming left V 4 bases short and J 12 bases short, with 13 bases between. The CDR3 consists of 12 residues. DNA of the CDR3: TGTGCCAGCAGTTCTCTAGCTATAGGGCAGTTCTTC. Its protein is CASSSLAIGQFF.

This clonotype occurred a few times. The J gene is TRBJ2-1, the V gene TRBV12-3 or TRBV12-4; weak D call: TRBD1 (5 bases). This CDR3 is 17 amino acids long. V was shortened by 8 bases and J by 8 bases, with 28 bases between the two germline ends. CDR3 residues: CASSETARGNSGYEQFF. CDR3 bases: TGTGCCAGCTCCGAAACCGCTAGGGGTAACTCTGGGTATGAGCAGTTCTTC.

This CDR3 reads CASSQVGYGYTF. As DNA, the CDR3 is TGTGCCAGCAGTCAGGTCGGCTATGGCTACACCTTC. The rearrangement joins TRBV12-3 or TRBV12-4 to TRBJ1-2; D is ambiguous. Between the trimmed V and J ends, which lost 5 bases and 4 bases, there was a span of 8 bases. The CDR3 covers 12 residues.

V usage is TRBV4-1 and J usage is TRBJ1-5, with 12 positions matching TRBD1. The germline V gene encodes CDR1 MGHRA and CDR2 YSYEKL. With V trimmed by 4 bases and J by 4 bases, 5 bases remained unmatched. This CDR3 region has 16 residues. The CDR3 nucleotides read TGCGCCAGCAGCCCCGGGACAGGGGGCGGTAATCAGCCCCAGCATTTT. This gives the protein CASSPGTGGGNQPQHF.

This rearrangement joins TRBV4-3 to TRBJ2-3; TRBD2 matches at 11 bases. V shed 0 bases, J shed 0 bases, and the junction held 5 bases outside the gene matches. Germline CDR1 LGHNA, CDR2 YSLEER. CDR3 length: 18 amino acids. The CDR3 sequence is CASSQETLAGGSTDTQYF. CDR3 DNA sequence: TGCGCCAGCAGCCAAGAGACCTTAGCGGGAGGGAGCACAGATACGCAGTATTTT.

A few counts support this clonotype. The chain carries TRBV10-3 and TRBJ1-1; D uncertain. The V gene's germline CDR1 is ENHRY and CDR2 SYGVKD. The CDR3 runs to 13 residues. V lost 0 bases and J 1 base, leaving 3 bases between the germline ends. This chain's CDR3 is CAISESGNTEAFF. The CDR3 bases are TGTGCCATCAGTGAGTCGGGGAACACTGAAGCTTTCTTT.

The J gene is TRBJ1-1, the V gene TRBV5-5; D call uncertain. The V end was cut by 1 base, the J end by 2 bases, with 12 bases between. The CDR3 is 15 amino acids. The germline V gene has CDR1 SGHKS and CDR2 YYEKEE (reference sequence). The CDR3 spells CASSLQTHFNTEAFF. As DNA, the CDR3 is TGTGCCAGCAGCTTGCAGACACACTTTAACACTGAAGCTTTCTTT.

The V gene is TRBV7-9, the J gene TRBJ2-6, with TRBD2 matching 8 bases. Germline values: CDR1 SEHNR, CDR2 FQNEAQ (reference sequence). The V gene end was trimmed by 5 bases and the J gene end by 0 bases; junction bases not matched to a gene: 3. There are 16 residues in the CDR3. Written as DNA, the CDR3 is TGTGCCAGCAGCGATAGCGGGATCTCTGGGGCCAACGTCCTGACTTTC. Translated, it gives CASSDSGISGANVLTF.

This clonotype was observed a handful of times. V usage is TRBV29-1 and J usage is TRBJ2-2; 8 nucleotides line up with TRBD1. J gave up 2 bases and V 7 bases, and 3 bases lay outside the gene matches. The germline V gene has CDR1 SQVTM and CDR2 ANQGSEA. The CDR3 loop spans 13 amino acids. CDR3 sequence: CSADRGNTGELFF. The CDR3, as DNA: TGCAGCGCTGACAGGGGAAACACCGGGGAGCTGTTTTTT.

This clonotype occurred a few times. The chain links TRBV7-2 to TRBJ1-3; 8 positions match TRBD1. With V trimmed by 5 bases and J by 1 base, 7 bases remained unmatched. This CDR3 spans 16 amino acids. Germline V gene data show CDR1 as SGHTA and CDR2 as FQGNSA. CDR3 sequence reads: CASSKGQGQSGNTIYF. CDR3 in DNA: TGTGCCAGCAGCAAAGGACAGGGTCAGTCTGGAAACACCATATATTTT.

The rearrangement links TRBV7-2 to TRBJ1-2; D unclear. This CDR3 has 11 amino acids. With 2 bases removed from V and 7 bases from J, the gap between germline ends came to 5 bases. The V gene's germline CDR1 is SGHTA and CDR2 FQGNSA. The CDR3 reads CASSLTFGYTF. The DNA of the CDR3 is TGTGCCAGCAGCTTAACCTTTGGCTACACCTTC.

The rearrangement uses TRBV24-1 and TRBJ1-5, with D possibly being TRBD1 (6 bases). V was shortened by 9 bases and J by 0 bases, with 11 bases between the two germline ends. This CDR3 has 14 amino acids. The germline V gene has CDR1 KGHDR and CDR2 SFDVKD. CDR3 sequence reads: CATGGASSNQPQHF. The DNA for the CDR3 is TGTGCCACCGGGGGGGCTTCTAGCAATCAGCCCCAGCATTTT.

The sample holds a few counts of this clonotype. The genes are TRBV13 and TRBJ2-7, with 7 bases matching TRBD1. V trimming: 4 bases; J trimming: 0 bases; junction bases outside the gene matches: 6. The CDR3 is 15 amino acids. Germline V gene data show CDR1 as PRHDT and CDR2 as FYEKMQ (reference sequence). CDR3 loop: CASSWSGTASYEQYF. Written as DNA, the CDR3 is TGTGCCAGCAGCTGGTCCGGGACAGCCTCCTACGAGCAGTACTTC. The complete variable domain, with remaining parts taken from reference TRBV13 and TRBJ2-7, reads AAGVIQSPRHLIKEKRETATLKCYPIPRHDTVYWYQQGPGQDPQFLISFYEKMQSDKGSIPDRFSAQQFSDYHSELNMSSLELGDSALYFCASSWSGTASYEQYFGPGTRLTVT.

This clonotype was observed a few times. This chain uses TRBV5-1 with TRBJ2-1; the match to TRBD2 covers 7 bases. Trimming at V came to 1 base and at J to 5 bases, leaving 9 bases not matched to a gene. CDR1 is SGHRS, CDR2 YFSETQ, per germline. The CDR3 length is 16 residues. The CDR3 protein is CASSLPSSGVDNEQFF. CDR3 sequence (DNA): TGCGCCAGCAGCTTGCCATCTAGCGGAGTCGACAATGAGCAGTTCTTC.

The chain links TRBV27 to TRBJ1-2; D is possibly TRBD1 (6 bases). Germline lookup yields CDR1 MNHEY and CDR2 SMNVEV (reference sequence). The V end was cut by 5 bases, the J end by 6 bases, with 19 bases between. The CDR3 runs 15 residues. The CDR3 DNA reads as TGTGCCAGCAGTCCTACGGGGGCCTGGGGGGATGGCTACACCTTC. Its translation is CASSPTGAWGDGYTF.

This clonotype appeared once. CDR3 protein: CASSLSRGGWDNEQFF. The DNA for the CDR3 is TGTGCCAGCAGTTTATCGCGGGGGGGCTGGGACAATGAGCAGTTCTTC. This sequence joins TRBV27 and TRBJ2-1; TRBD2 matches 9 bases. The CDR3 extends over 16 amino acids. The V gene end was trimmed by 0 bases and the J gene end by 5 bases; junction bases not matched to a gene: 5. Germline CDR1 MNHEY, CDR2 SMNVEV (reference sequence).

CDR3 in DNA: TGTGCCAGCAGCGTAGGAGAACCCAACACCGGGGAGCTGTTTTTT. This encodes CASSVGEPNTGELFF. The chain carries TRBV7-6 and TRBJ2-2; D ambiguous. The CDR3 spans 15 residues. Per the germline V gene, CDR1 is SGHVS and CDR2 is FNYEAQ. With 5 bases removed from V and 2 bases from J, the gap between germline ends came to 12 bases.

This clonotype was detected only a few times. The chain combines TRBV12-3 or TRBV12-4 with TRBJ2-7; a weak D match, TRBD1 (5 bases). This CDR3 is 14 amino acids long. The V end was cut by 6 bases, the J end by 2 bases, with 14 bases between. In DNA, the CDR3 is TGTGCCAGCAGAAAGGGGCCCGGAACCTACGAGCAGTACTTC. Its protein is CASRKGPGTYEQYF.

This clonotype was seen more than once but under ten times. The V gene is TRBV6-6, the J gene TRBJ1-6; the D is unclear. Germline V gene sequence: CDR1 MNHNY, CDR2 SVGAGI (reference sequence). This CDR3 has 16 residues. V was shortened by 6 bases and J by 9 bases, with 21 bases between the two germline ends. The CDR3 DNA reads as TGTGCCAGCAGATTAGGGTTGGAGCTAAGAAGTTCACCCCTCCACTTT. It yields the protein CASRLGLELRSSPLHF.

The table lists this clonotype with a few counts. The V call is TRBV27, the J call TRBJ2-1; 8 nucleotides agree with TRBD1. Germline CDR1 MNHEY, CDR2 SMNVEV (reference sequence). CDR3 length: 14 residues. V lost 5 bases and J lost 7; bases outside the gene matches: 7. The CDR3 reads CASSTGTGLNEQFF. The CDR3 nucleotides read TGTGCCAGCAGTACCGGGACAGGTTTAAATGAGCAGTTCTTC.

The chain joins TRBV6-5 to TRBJ2-3; the D gene is possibly TRBD2 (7 bases). CDR1 is MNHEY, CDR2 SVGAGI, per germline. The ends were cut back, 2 bases at V and 2 bases at J, with 14 bases in the middle. The CDR3 runs to 16 residues. The CDR3 nucleotides are TGTGCCAGCAGTTACGGGGGAGGGGGACCCACAGATACGCAGTATTTT. Translated: CASSYGGGGPTDTQYF.

The chain links TRBV5-5 to TRBJ2-2; D not certain. The CDR3 is 15 amino acids. V dropped 0 bases and J dropped 3 bases, with 9 bases sitting between them. The germline CDR1 and CDR2 sequences are SGHKS and YYEKEE (reference sequence). DNA for the CDR3: TGTGCCAGCAGCTTGGACGACTTCCACACCGGGGAGCTGTTTTTT. It encodes CASSLDDFHTGELFF.

The CDR3 protein is CASSIAGEPLAGELFF. The CDR3 nucleotides are TGTGCCAGTAGTATAGCGGGAGAACCTTTGGCCGGGGAGCTGTTTTTT. The rearrangement links TRBV19 to TRBJ2-2; D possibly corresponds to TRBD2 (6 bases). The CDR3 sequence is 16 residues long. Germline values: CDR1 LNHDA, CDR2 SQIVND (reference sequence). Trimming cost V 1 base and J 6 bases, with 15 bases left between them. The full variable domain, with the rest looked up from reference TRBV19 and TRBJ2-2, is DGGITQSPKYLFRKEGQNVTLSCEQNLNHDAMYWYRQDPGQGLRLIYYSQIVNDFQKGDIAEGYSVSREKKESFPLTVTSAQKNPTAFYLCASSIAGEPLAGELFFGEGSRLTVL.

This clonotype was seen a few times. The J gene is TRBJ2-2, the V gene TRBV12-3 or TRBV12-4; D is uncertain. The CDR3 totals 15 residues. V was cut by 4 bases and J by 4 bases, with 13 bases left in between. CDR3 nucleotides: TGTGCCAGCAGTTCTCGGCGCTGGGTCACCGGGGAGCTGTTTTTT. As protein: CASSSRRWVTGELFF.

The chain uses TRBV5-1 and TRBJ2-1; 7 bases match TRBD1. The CDR3 covers 15 residues. Germline trimming cut 0 bases from V and 7 bases from J; bases unmatched to any gene: 7. From germline, CDR1 is SGHRS and CDR2 YFSETQ. CDR3 bases: TGCGCCAGCAGCTTGGAGGGACAGTATAGGAATGAGCAGTTCTTC. Encoded protein: CASSLEGQYRNEQFF.

Of note for this clonotype: Mismatch with germline at one junction end may stem from a read error. The CDR3 nucleotides are TGTGCCAGCAGCGCGGGACAGGGGTACACCGGGGAGCTTTTTTTT. This sequence encodes CASSAGQGYTGELFF. The chain combines TRBV7-9 with TRBJ2-2, with TRBD1 identical over 10 bases. The CDR3 is made up of 15 amino acids. Germline loops: CDR1 SEHNR, CDR2 FQNEAQ (reference sequence).

This clonotype was seen only a few times. This sequence joins TRBV7-9 and TRBJ1-1, with a possible D match to TRBD1 (6 bases). Germline CDR1 is SEHNR and CDR2 is FQNEAQ (reference sequence). Trimming removed 6 bases at V and 0 bases at J, with 11 bases between. The CDR3 has 14 amino acids. CDR3 residues: CASRSGGMNTEAFF. The CDR3 nucleotides read TGTGCCAGCAGGTCCGGGGGCATGAACACTGAAGCTTTCTTT. The full variable domain, completed using reference TRBV7-9 and TRBJ1-1, is DTGVSQNPRHKITKRGQNVTFRCDPISEHNRLYWYRQTLGQGPEFLTYFQNEAQLEKSRLLSDRFSAERPKGSFSTLEIQRTEQGDSAMYLCASRSGGMNTEAFFGQGTRLTVV.

The chain carries TRBV6-1 and TRBJ1-2; a weak D match, TRBD1 (6 bases). The CDR3 has 13 amino acids. V dropped 6 bases and J dropped 7 bases, with 15 bases sitting between them. The V gene's germline CDR1 is MNHNS and CDR2 SASEGT. CDR3 bases: TGTGCCAGCAGCGAAACGACAGGCGCTGGCTACACCTTC. This codes for CASSETTGAGYTF.

The rearrangement joins TRBV4-1 to TRBJ2-7; possible D gene TRBD1, 5 bases. From germline, CDR1 is MGHRA and CDR2 YSYEKL. This CDR3 has 14 residues. With 0 bases removed from V and 2 bases from J, the gap between germline ends came to 8 bases. The CDR3 is CASSQDSRAYEQYF. DNA of the CDR3: TGCGCCAGCAGCCAAGATTCCAGGGCCTACGAGCAGTACTTC.